This TCR beta chain came from a study of shared clonotypes between healthy human individuals. Trimming removed 2 bases from V and 0 bases from J, with 8 bases in between. CDR1 WNHNN and CDR2 SYGVQD come from the germline V gene (reference sequence). The CDR3 sequence is 15 residues long. Study outcomes and limitations: Non-shared clonotypes had lower generation probabilities than those shared by all four donors.

Clones were read by immunoSEQ multiplex PCR, and TCRdb kept only the in-frame ones, dropping some. The table lists roughly 2.5 million clones, roughly 92% of them singletons, with 0.13% to 0.15% in the top ten. Regarding this clone: Its antigen is currently unknown.

This receptor was identified in a man between 18 and 29 years old in good health. V gene TRBV10-1 combines with J gene TRBJ2-1; D is undetermined. Sequencing was done on a sample of naive CD4+ T cells sorted from blood. Documented subset: CD45RA+ positively selected. CDR3 in DNA: TGCGCCAGCAGTGAGGCACCGAGCTCCTACAATGAGCAGTTCTTC. As protein: CASSEAPSSYNEQFF.